This T cell receptor (beta chain) was identified during a study of cytomegalovirus exposure and HLA in healthy donors. The CDR3 contains 14 residues. Germline V gene sequence: CDR1 MNHEY, CDR2 SVGAGI. Trimming removed 4 bases from V and 2 bases from J, with 11 bases in between. It was with 60 Vbeta and 13 Jbeta primers that the PCR ran. The assay was immunoSEQ multiplex PCR, and TCRdb's table has in-frame clones only and misses some. Of around 85,000 clones in the sample, approximately 80% were seen once. V and J are TRBV6-5 and TRBJ2-5; D is possibly TRBD1 (6 bases). The sample comprised PBMCs. The clonotype comes from a woman between 45 and 65 years old in good health and CMV-seropositive. The CDR3 DNA is TGTGCCAGCAGTTTTTCGACAGGTCAAGAGACCCAGTACTTC. Its protein product is CASSFSTGQETQYF.